The T cell receptor (beta chain) under discussion was sequenced for a study of cytomegalovirus exposure and HLA in healthy donors. Primers for the PCR totalled 60 Vbeta and 13 Jbeta. Assay: immunoSEQ multiplex PCR; the TCRdb copy retains only in-frame clones and omits some. The sample has about 52,000 clones; approximately 70% are singletons. About this clone itself: Its antigen is undetermined.

Whole-study findings and limits: A missense variant in DCLRE1C was later tied to TCR beta V- and J-gene trimming. In an earlier analysis, in 620 or so donors, most V segments appeared productive either ~90% or ~30% of the time.

It was healthy bone marrow donors who served as donors. The CDR3 totals 16 residues. The germline V gene encodes CDR1 SNHLY and CDR2 FYNNEI. Unmatched junction bases numbered 12, after V lost 5 bases and J lost 5 bases. The chain links TRBV2 to TRBJ2-3; the match to TRBD1 covers 8 bases. The material sequenced was PBMCs. The sequence came from a woman between 50 and 59 years old in good health and CMV-seronegative. CDR3 DNA sequence: TGTGCCAGCAGTTCCCTGGACAGGGCCGGGGGAGATACGCAGTATTTT. Translated: CASSSLDRAGGDTQYF.